This TCR beta chain was identified during a study of metastatic and nonmetastatic thyroid tumors (TCRdb year 2020). About the full investigation: For patients with malignant and with benign thyroid disease, the researchers compared repertoires between peripheral blood samples and tumor or nodule tissue samples.

The library came from PCR. Sequencing was performed on an Illumina HiSeq 4000. The TCR beta-chain CDR3 region of each patient was profiled by high-throughput sequencing. In the source study's methods: A classifier to discriminate distant-metastatic papillary thyroid cancer patients was built from CDR3 differences across clinicopathological groups. To measure repertoire diversity the researchers used the Shannon index, while the Morisita-Horn index served to gauge how similar the tumor and blood repertoires were. TCRdb redid the processing of the public reads, applying fastp at Q25 and MiXCR, and retained in-frame beta chains. For this entry, the V and J calls and clone size follow TCRdb and not the study's own pipeline. For this sample the table gives roughly 15,000 clones, of which 30% to 35% were detected only once. The ten largest clonotypes hold approximately 24% of the sample. V is clipped by 1 base and J by 3 bases, and the sequence between their germline boundaries is 12 bases long. CDR1 SGHAT and CDR2 FQDESV are derived from the germline V gene (reference sequence). From cysteine to phenylalanine, the CDR3 is 16 amino acids long. Only CDR3 DNA is held: 48 bases, read in frame from base 1.

No patient had received any treatment before thyroid surgery. Using T-cell receptor beta sequencing, the researchers looked back retrospectively at clinical samples from patients, gathered between about 2012 and 2018. About this clone: Its antigen remains undetermined. Base quality data are lacking; no much larger clone is found one base away.

Points the paper makes about the study in general: In both blood and tumor samples, malignant tumors were reported to have significantly higher TCR beta diversity than benign nodules.

The chain uses TRBV11-1 and TRBJ2-2; TRBD2 is a weak D gene call, 6 bases matching. The sequence came from a female donor with papillary thyroid cancer or a benign thyroid nodule (not recorded which). Some clones in this sample may be carry-over from other donors' samples. The sample consisted of tumor tissue. The CDR3 region has the sequence CASSLGSSAHTGELFF. The bases are TGTGCCAGCAGCTTAGGATCTAGCGCTCACACCGGGGAGCTGTTTTTT. The full variable domain, completed from the reference TRBV11-1 and TRBJ2-2 proteins outside the CDR3, reads EAEVAQSPRYKITEKSQAVAFWCDPISGHATLYWYRQILGQGPELLVQFQDESVVDDSQLPKDRFSAERLKGVDSTLKIQPAELGDSAMYLCASSLGSSAHTGELFFGEGSRLTVL.